This entry lists 10 T cell receptor beta chains sequenced from one sample in a study of blood T cell repertoires in COVID-19. The assay was immunoSEQ multiplex PCR, and TCRdb's table has in-frame clones only and misses some. The table includes roughly 73,000 clones, 89% detected once. Sequenced: peripheral blood. Receptors originate from a man older than 75 with acute or convalescent COVID-19.

The V gene is TRBV15, the J gene TRBJ1-1, with 7 bases that match TRBD1. Germline values: CDR1 LNHNV, CDR2 YYDKDF (reference sequence). The CDR3 has 13 residues. V trimming: 3 bases; J trimming: 7 bases; junction bases outside the gene matches: 5. The CDR3 DNA follows: TGTGCCACCAGCAGGTATACAGGGGTTGAAGCTTTCTTT. It specifies CATSRYTGVEAFF.

This clone appeared once. The V gene is TRBV11-2, the J gene TRBJ2-7, with 12 positions matching TRBD2. The CDR3 covers 15 residues. The germline V gene has CDR1 SGHAT and CDR2 FQNNGV. V lost 5 bases, J lost 4 bases, and 6 bases stayed unmatched. CDR3 loop: CASSPGLAGTYEQYF. In DNA, the CDR3 is TGTGCCAGCAGCCCTGGACTAGCGGGGACTTACGAGCAGTACTTC.

This chain links TRBV27 with TRBJ1-3, with 7 bases that match TRBD1. V lost 6 bases and J lost 4; bases outside the gene matches: 3. Germline V CDR1 and CDR2: MNHEY, SMNVEV (reference sequence). The CDR3 covers 13 residues. For the CDR3, the DNA is TGTGCCAGCAGACAGGGGATCGGAAACACCATATATTTT. Protein sequence: CASRQGIGNTIYF.

This clone was counted a single time. The gene calls are TRBV30 and TRBJ1-5, with TRBD1 matching over 9 bases. The J segment lost 0 bases and the V segment lost 2 bases, leaving 5 bases of the junction unmatched. The germline CDR1 and CDR2 sequences are GTSNPN and SVGIG (reference sequence). The CDR3 covers 16 residues. The CDR3 region is CAWSWTGAYSNQPQHF. In DNA, the CDR3 is TGTGCCTGGAGTTGGACAGGGGCCTATAGCAATCAGCCCCAGCATTTT.

This chain uses TRBV28 with TRBJ1-5, with 7 bases aligning to TRBD1. Germline V lookup: CDR1 MDHEN, CDR2 SYDVKM. V shed 5 bases and J 2 bases; nucleotides not matched to a gene: 6. CDR3 length: 15 residues. The CDR3 DNA follows: TGTGCCAGCAGTGCCCCCGGACAGGGCAATCAGCCCCAGCATTTT. Protein product: CASSAPGQGNQPQHF. Variable domain in full (rest from reference TRBV28 and TRBJ1-5): DVKVTQSSRYLVKRTGEKVFLECVQDMDHENMFWYRQDPGLGLRLIYFSYDVKMKEKGDIPEGYSVSREKKERFSLILESASTNQTSMYLCASSAPGQGNQPQHFGDGTRLSIL.

This clone appeared once. The chain couples TRBV10-2 to TRBJ2-4; the match to TRBD2 covers 9 bases. CDR3 length: 14 amino acids. Trimming removed 6 bases from V and 3 bases from J; junction bases left unmatched: 3. Germline CDR1 WSHSY, CDR2 SAAADI. CDR3 region: CASSLAGNKNIQYF. For the CDR3, the DNA is TGCGCCAGCAGCCTAGCGGGGAACAAAAACATTCAGTACTTC.

The table lists this clone with a few counts. V usage is TRBV5-1 and J usage is TRBJ1-6, with D tentatively TRBD1 (6 bases). This CDR3 is 14 amino acids long. The ends were cut back, 4 bases at V and 6 bases at J, with 11 bases in the middle. CDR1 and CDR2 (germline): SGHRS, YFSETQ. CDR3 DNA sequence: TGCGCCAGCAGCCTGGACAGATCTAATTCACCCCTCCACTTT. Residues: CASSLDRSNSPLHF. The whole variable domain, filled in from reference TRBV5-1 and TRBJ1-6, reads KAGVTQTPRYLIKTRGQQVTLSCSPISGHRSVSWYQQTPGQGLQFLFEYFSETQRNKGNFPGRFSGRQFSNSRSEMNVSTLELGDSALYLCASSLDRSNSPLHFGNGTRLTVT.

This clone was found once. The CDR3 region is CASSGSGWDNSPLHF. The CDR3 DNA reads TGCGCCAGCAGCGGTTCAGGGTGGGATAATTCACCCCTCCACTTT. The rearrangement joins TRBV5-1 to TRBJ1-6, with D maybe TRBD1 (5 bases). Deletions cut 4 bases from V and 5 bases from J, with 13 bases between. The CDR3 extends over 15 amino acids. Germline V gives CDR1 SGHRS, CDR2 YFSETQ.

V is TRBV10-3 and J is TRBJ1-5; a weak D match, TRBD1 (5 bases). Germline lookup yields CDR1 ENHRY and CDR2 SYGVKD. The length of the CDR3 is 16 residues. Trimming shortened V by 0 bases and J by 2 bases, and 11 bases separated the two germline ends. CDR3 amino acids: CAISESGGSGNQPQHF. In DNA form, the CDR3 reads TGTGCCATCAGTGAGTCGGGGGGTTCGGGCAATCAGCCCCAGCATTTT.

The chain links TRBV3-1 (or the pseudogene TRBV3-2) to TRBJ2-1, with 7 positions matching TRBD2. This CDR3 is 14 amino acids long. V dropped 1 base and J dropped 4; count of bases not matched to a gene: 1. The germline V gene encodes CDR1 LGHDT and CDR2 YNNKEL (reference sequence). For the CDR3, the DNA is TGTGCCAGCAGCCAAGTCGGGGGGTACAATGAGCAGTTCTTC. It translates to CASSQVGGYNEQFF.